The subject of this entry is one TCR beta chain. Data came from immunoSEQ multiplex PCR; TCRdb stores just in-frame clones and leaves some out. The table includes under 50,000 clones, around 96% detected once. This specimen comes from a study of technical replicates of blood from a few donors. Germline V gene sequence: CDR1 GTSNPN, CDR2 SVGIG (reference sequence). The V end was cut by 0 bases, the J end by 5 bases, with 8 bases between. The CDR3 extends over 13 amino acids. This TCR was recovered from a human donor in good health. The chain has TRBV30 and TRBJ1-5, with D hard to call. The sample taken for sequencing was T cells isolated from PBMCs. Written as DNA, the CDR3 is TGTGCCTGGAGTGTACGGGAGGATCAGCCCCAGCATTTT. As protein: CAWSVREDQPQHF.